These T cell receptor beta chains were read from a single sample in a study of shared clonotypes between healthy human individuals. Generated by immunoSEQ multiplex PCR, the TCRdb table keeps only in-frame clones and is missing some. The profile shows some 1,100,000 clones, about 84% of them singletons. Input material: memory CD4+ T cells from PBMCs. These receptors originate from a man in his late teens or twenties in good health. Some clones in this sample may be carry-over from other donors' samples. Each CDR3 is given with its conserved first and last residue. D genes are given only for firm matches. Clone sizes are given selectively: once, few, many, or a class where the clone is expanded.

j_gene | d_gene | v_gene | abundance | CDR3aa | CDR3nt
TRBJ2-7 | TRBD1 | TRBV11-1 | . | CASSWDRGTYEQYF | TGTGCCAGCAGCTGGGACAGGGGAACCTACGAGCAGTACTTC
TRBJ2-5 | . | TRBV28 | . | CASSLGGAAEETQYF | TGTGCCAGCAGTTTGGGTGGTGCAGCAGAAGAGACCCAGTACTTC
TRBJ1-1 | . | TRBV4-2 | few | CASSQLTGGNTEAFF | TGTGCCAGCAGCCAACTGACCGGGGGGAACACTGAAGCTTTCTTT
TRBJ1-5 | . | TRBV19 | . | CASSIDPGGGGQLQHF | TGTGCCAGTAGTATAGATCCTGGGGGTGGAGGACAGCTCCAGCATTTT
TRBJ1-2 | TRBD1 | TRBV7-2 | . | CASSSQGGVGDYTF | TGTGCCAGCAGCTCCCAGGGGGGAGTAGGAGACTACACCTTC
TRBJ1-5 | . | TRBV10-2 | . | CASSDLGNQPQHF | TGCGCCAGCAGTGACTTGGGCAATCAGCCCCAGCATTTT
TRBJ2-1 | TRBD2 | TRBV10-3 | . | CAISEASGTDNEQFF | TGTGCCATCAGTGAGGCTAGCGGGACAGACAATGAGCAGTTCTTC
TRBJ2-5 | . | TRBV29-1 | . | CSVDLQETQYF | TGCAGCGTCGACCTGCAAGAGACCCAGTACTTC
TRBJ1-2 | . | TRBV15 | . | CATSRDPGGVYGYTF | TGTGCCACCAGCAGAGATCCCGGGGGCGTCTATGGCTACACCTTC
TRBJ2-6 | . | TRBV14 | once | CASRTSSGANVLTF | TGTGCCAGCAGGACGAGCTCTGGGGCCAACGTCCTGACTTTC
TRBJ1-1 | . | TRBV25-1 | . | CASRGDRGLNTEAFF | TGTGCCAGCAGGGGAGACAGAGGTTTGAACACTGAAGCTTTCTTT
TRBJ1-1 | TRBD1 | TRBV19 | . | CASSGQGAPRTEAFF | TGTGCCAGTAGCGGACAGGGGGCGCCGCGGACTGAAGCTTTCTTT
TRBJ1-2 | . | TRBV6-1 | . | CASSSGGSLNYGYTF | TGTGCCAGCAGTTCTGGGGGCTCTCTTAACTATGGCTACACCTTC
TRBJ1-5 | . | TRBV2 | . | CASSRQNNQPQHF | TGTGCCAGCAGCCGACAGAACAATCAGCCCCAGCATTTT
TRBJ2-3 | . | TRBV2 | . | CASSPLGTQYF | TGTGCCAGCAGTCCCCTGGGGACGCAGTATTTT
TRBJ2-3 | . | TRBV28 | . | CASSQHGTDTQYF | TGTGCCAGCAGCCAACATGGCACAGATACGCAGTATTTT
TRBJ2-2 | TRBD1 | TRBV9 | . | CASGDRDSGTGELFF | TGTGCCAGCGGCGACCGGGACAGCGGCACCGGGGAGCTGTTTTTT
TRBJ1-1 | . | TRBV6-6 | . | CASSPHGTEAFF | TGTGCCAGCAGCCCCCACGGGACTGAAGCTTTCTTT
TRBJ2-1 | . | TRBV18 | once | CASSPPSVRSYNEQFF | TGTGCCAGCTCACCACCTAGTGTACGATCCTACAATGAGCAGTTCTTC
TRBJ2-5 | . | TRBV5-4 | . | CASSPGTGETQYF | TGTGCCAGCAGCCCTGGGACCGGGGAGACCCAGTACTTC
TRBJ1-6 | TRBD1 | TRBV6-1 | few | CASSEPGQGPNSPLHF | TGTGCCAGCAGTGAACCGGGACAGGGGCCTAATTCACCCCTCCACTTT
TRBJ2-7 | TRBD1 | TRBV5-1 | . | CASHRTGVESYEQYF | TGCGCCAGCCACCGAACAGGGGTCGAATCCTACGAGCAGTACTTC
TRBJ2-3 | . | TRBV28 | . | CASSLNSRDTQYF | TGTGCCAGCAGTTTAAATTCTAGAGATACGCAGTATTTT
TRBJ1-6 | . | TRBV4-3 | . | CASSHGGDSPLHF | TGCGCCAGCAGCCATGGCGGAGATTCACCCCTCCACTTT
TRBJ1-1 | . | TRBV30 | many | CAWSFDTEAFF | TGTGCCTGGAGTTTTGACACTGAAGCTTTCTTT
TRBJ1-1 | . | TRBV7-9 | few | CASSLGVEAFF | TGTGCCAGCAGCTTAGGGGTTGAAGCTTTCTTT
TRBJ2-7 | TRBD2 | TRBV19 | . | CASSSLAGIEQYF | TGTGCCAGTAGTTCGCTAGCGGGTATCGAGCAGTACTTC
TRBJ2-5 | TRBD2 | TRBV27 | . | CASGLAGAQETQYF | TGTGCCAGCGGGTTAGCGGGGGCCCAAGAGACCCAGTACTTC
TRBJ1-1 | . | TRBV4-2 | . | CASSHSGENTEAFF | TGTGCCAGCAGCCACTCTGGAGAGAACACTGAAGCTTTCTTT
TRBJ2-3 | TRBD1 | TRBV29-1 | . | CSVERDRNTDTQYF | TGCAGCGTTGAGAGGGACAGAAACACAGATACGCAGTATTTT
TRBJ1-5 | . | TRBV27 | . | CASSLRRTANQPQHF | TGTGCCAGCAGTTTAAGGAGGACTGCCAATCAGCCCCAGCATTTT
TRBJ1-2 | . | TRBV28 | . | CASSRIGAQGIYGYTF | TGTGCCAGCAGTCGAATAGGGGCCCAGGGGATCTATGGCTACACCTTC
TRBJ1-1 | . | TRBV7-2 | . | CASSKSGARGNTEAFF | TGTGCCAGCAGCAAATCGGGGGCAAGAGGGAACACTGAAGCTTTCTTT
TRBJ1-1 | . | TRBV30 | few | CAWSVLRGAEAFF | TGTGCCTGGAGTGTACTCAGGGGTGCTGAAGCTTTCTTT
TRBJ1-4 | . | TRBV28 | . | CASSPVGAGNEKLFF | TGTGCCAGCAGCCCAGTGGGCGCTGGTAATGAAAAACTGTTTTTT
TRBJ1-1 | TRBD1 | TRBV5-1 | . | CASSQGQGATEAFF | TGCGCCAGCAGCCAGGGACAGGGGGCGACTGAAGCTTTCTTT